These T cell receptor beta chains were read from a single sample in a study of immune evolution from preneoplasia to lung adenocarcinoma. Data came from immunoSEQ multiplex PCR; TCRdb stores just in-frame clones and leaves some out. The data show 3,600 or so clones, over 70% seen once. Sequencing was carried out using FFPE atypical adenomatous hyperplasia tissue from the lung. These receptors originate from a person between 65 and 80 years old with lung adenocarcinoma. CDR3s leave out the opening cysteine and the closing phenylalanine or tryptophan.

J | V | CDR3
TRBJ2-4 | TRBV7-8 | ASSSQPPGTGSSKNIQY
TRBJ2-1 | TRBV7-2 | ASSLAASGDNEQF
TRBJ1-1 | TRBV5-1 | ASAQGFDTEAF
TRBJ1-3 | TRBV2 | ASSEGAGGNTIY
TRBJ2-2 | TRBV28 | ASRSHSGSTGELF
NA | TRBV2 | ASNFGRAYEQY
TRBJ1-3 | TRBV2 | ASRSDRTSGNTIY
TRBJ2-2 | TRBV18 | ASSPPLGNTGELF
TRBJ2-7 | TRBV30 | AWSVAYEQY
TRBJ2-2 | TRBV6-4 | ATRRGGETGELF
TRBJ2-1 | TRBV28 | ACQGTLGTYNEQF
TRBJ2-3 | TRBV19 | ASSIAGLAQY
TRBJ1-1 | TRBV4-1 | ASSQDAMGSGNTEAF
TRBJ1-5 | TRBV6-1 | ASSDLTGGNQPQH
TRBJ2-7 | TRBV7-9 | ASSLRKGGRDEQY
TRBJ2-7 | TRBV7-2 | ASSLAGGSYEQY
TRBJ2-5 | TRBV7-7 | ASSLGHSHKTQY
TRBJ2-7 | TRBV2 | ASSPRDRVPPEY
TRBJ2-3 | TRBV11-2 | ASSPPPSGRTQY
TRBJ2-5 | TRBV28 | ASSSTSGIRETQY
TRBJ2-3 | TRBV19 | ASSNRPGARADTQY
TRBJ2-1 | TRBV27 | ASSIALTYNEQF
TRBJ1-1 | TRBV7-3 | ASSVTENTEAF
TRBJ2-6 | TRBV6-4 | ASSGGGGYGANVLT
TRBJ2-7 | TRBV29-1 | SVERGNSYEQY
TRBJ1-5 | TRBV19 | ASSKTPGGTGNQPQH
TRBJ2-1 | TRBV4-1 | ASSQAEQF
TRBJ1-2 | TRBV30 | AWREQGSYNYGYT
TRBJ1-2 | TRBV7-2 | ASSSVFGDYGYT
TRBJ2-3 | TRBV18 | ASSPGAGPDTQY
TRBJ2-1 | TRBV7-2 | ASSWGGTSGNEQF
TRBJ2-7 | TRBV5-1 | ASSQSGRDDYEQY
TRBJ2-7 | TRBV5-1 | ASSLDLNYEQY
TRBJ1-1 | TRBV29-1 | SVGSVGIYTEAF
TRBJ1-5 | TRBV6-5 | ASSSMGSNQPQH
TRBJ2-2 | TRBV30 | AWSMNWGRDTGELF
TRBJ2-1 | TRBV11-2 | ASSFSGRAYYNEQF
TRBJ2-7 | TRBV11-3 | ASSPMGDPEMQY
TRBJ2-7 | TRBV19 | ASTTSGTGTYEQY
TRBJ2-1 | TRBV5-5 | ASTGLAGDYNEQF
TRBJ2-7 | TRBV7-2 | ASSLSSGTGWREQY
TRBJ1-3 | TRBV29-1 | SVSPRTGQSNGGTIY
TRBJ2-7 | TRBV6-1 | ASSEAGFEQY
TRBJ1-2 | TRBV28 | ASSFNYGYT
TRBJ2-5 | TRBV10-2 | ASSESRARETQY
TRBJ2-1 | TRBV4-1 | ASGEFGTFEQF
TRBJ2-3 | TRBV11-3 | ASARDPSTDTQY
TRBJ1-4 | TRBV5-8 | ASGGKLF
TRBJ2-4 | TRBV28 | AGRSSHLAGADIQY
TRBJ1-1 | TRBV13 | ASSLTGDEAF
TRBJ1-3 | TRBV27 | ASRSSGNTIY
TRBJ1-2 | TRBV15 | ATSRKSGYYGYT
TRBJ2-1 | TRBV6-9 | ASSPTGTSGEARNEQF
TRBJ2-7 | TRBV7-8 | ASSSTLTGDYEQY
TRBJ2-1 | TRBV4-2 | ASSQQTGASDNEQF